Shown below are 27 T cell receptor beta chains from a single sample sequenced in a study of T cell responses to AZD1222 COVID-19 vaccine. TCRdb keeps only in-frame clones here, not all; method: immunoSEQ multiplex PCR. The sample has some 280,000 clones; 90% to 95% are singletons. The material was peripheral blood, obtained 28 days after the second AZD1222 dose. Every receptor here comes from an adult who received the AZD1222 COVID-19 vaccine.

The chain's CDR3 is CASSLESGEGREQYF. The DNA of the CDR3 is TGTGCCAGCAGCTTAGAGTCAGGAGAAGGGCGCGAGCAGTACTTC. The chain is built from TRBV7-6 and TRBJ2-7; D is unclear. This CDR3 spans 15 amino acids. Between the trimmed V and J ends, which lost 1 base and 6 bases, there was a span of 16 bases. Germline CDR1 and CDR2: SGHVS and FNYEAQ.

V and J are TRBV4-3 and TRBJ1-1; no reliable D call. Germline values: CDR1 LGHNA, CDR2 YSLEER. This CDR3 has 13 amino acids. The V end was cut by 2 bases, the J end by 1 base, with 5 bases between. The CDR3 nucleotides are TGCGCCAGCAGCCAACGTCAGAACACTGAAGCTTTCTTT. This encodes CASSQRQNTEAFF.

V gene TRBV7-8 combines with J gene TRBJ2-5; 10 bases match TRBD1. The trim removed 5 bases at V and 5 bases at J, leaving 2 bases unmatched. Germline CDR1 is SGHVS and CDR2 is FQNEAQ. The CDR3 runs 13 residues. In nucleotides, the CDR3 is TGTGCCAGCAGCCGGGACAGGGGTGAGACCCAGTACTTC. Protein product: CASSRDRGETQYF.

CDR3 residues: CASTLSLNTEAFF. The CDR3 nucleotides are TGTGCCAGCACCCTATCACTGAACACTGAAGCTTTCTTT. The rearrangement joins TRBV5-8 to TRBJ1-1; no clear D gene. The CDR3 has 13 residues. The germline V gene has CDR1 SGHTS and CDR2 YDEGEE. V gave up 6 bases and J gave up 0 bases, with 9 bases separating them.

In DNA, the CDR3 is TGTGCCAGTAGTATAGCGGGGACAGCTTATTACGAGCAGTACTTC. Translated: CASSIAGTAYYEQYF. The chain joins TRBV19 to TRBJ2-7; TRBD1 matches at 7 bases. The CDR3 is 15 residues long. Germline lookup yields CDR1 LNHDA and CDR2 SQIVND (reference sequence). J was trimmed by 4 bases and V by 1 base; bases with no gene match: 7. The full variable domain, in which reference TRBV19 and TRBJ2-7 provide the parts outside the CDR3, is DGGITQSPKYLFRKEGQNVTLSCEQNLNHDAMYWYRQDPGQGLRLIYYSQIVNDFQKGDIAEGYSVSREKKESFPLTVTSAQKNPTAFYLCASSIAGTAYYEQYFGPGTRLTVT.

The chain uses TRBV5-8 and TRBJ2-7; D remains unclear. CDR1 and CDR2 (germline): SGHTS, YDEGEE. The CDR3 spans 15 residues. Between the trimmed V and J ends, which lost 0 bases and 4 bases, there was a span of 14 bases. CDR3 in DNA: TGTGCCAGCAGCTTGGACAGAGTGGTGGGATACGAGCAGTACTTC. Translation gives CASSLDRVVGYEQYF.

The CDR3 here is CATRLSTTDTQYF. CDR3 DNA: TGTGCCACCCGACTGTCTACCACAGATACGCAGTATTTT. This chain joins TRBV2 and TRBJ2-3; D remains unclear. CDR1 SNHLY and CDR2 FYNNEI come from the germline V gene. Deletions cut 10 bases from V and 2 bases from J, with 13 bases between. The CDR3 spans 13 residues.

Many counts were recorded for this clone. The chain carries TRBV7-2 and TRBJ1-1, with 8 bases that match TRBD1. V lost 6 bases to trimming and J lost 5 bases; unmatched junction nucleotides: 11. The CDR3 runs 15 residues. Germline CDR1 reads SGHTA; CDR2 reads FQGNSA. The chain's CDR3 is CASREIQGARTEAFF. The CDR3 DNA follows: TGTGCCAGCAGAGAAATTCAGGGGGCGCGGACTGAAGCTTTCTTT. Looking up the rest from reference TRBV7-2 and TRBJ1-1 gives the full variable domain: GAGVSQSPSNKVTEKGKDVELRCDPISGHTALYWYRQSLGQGLEFLIYFQGNSAPDKSGLPSDRFSAERTGGSVSTLTIQRTQQEDSAVYLCASREIQGARTEAFFGQGTRLTVV.

The V call is TRBV16, the J call TRBJ1-5, with TRBD1 as a possible D gene (6 bases). This CDR3 comprises 16 residues. The V gene's germline CDR1 is KGHSY and CDR2 FQNENV. V gave up 1 base and J gave up 2 bases, with 12 bases separating them. The chain's CDR3 is CASSQFADSRNQPQHF. The CDR3 DNA reads as TGTGCCAGCAGCCAATTCGCGGACAGTCGCAATCAGCCCCAGCATTTT.

The chain has TRBV6-5 and TRBJ2-5; 9 bases map to TRBD2. V trimming: 4 bases; J trimming: 4 bases; junction bases outside the gene matches: 7. CDR3 size: 15 residues. Germline V gives CDR1 MNHEY, CDR2 SVGAGI. CDR3 sequence reads: CASSSSGIKTETQYF. The CDR3 DNA is TGTGCCAGCAGTTCTAGCGGGATTAAGACAGAGACCCAGTACTTC.

The chain employs TRBV4-2 and TRBJ1-3; the D gene is possibly TRBD1 (6 bases). CDR3 length: 14 residues. Germline V CDR1 and CDR2: LGHNA, YNFKEQ. The V gene lost 2 bases and the J gene lost 6 bases, with 11 bases spanning the gap. The CDR3 coding sequence is TGTGCCAGCAGCCAACCTACAGGGCAAAACACCATATATTTT. Residues: CASSQPTGQNTIYF.

The J gene is TRBJ1-5, the V gene TRBV12-3 or TRBV12-4, with D hard to call. The CDR3 loop spans 12 amino acids. V was cut by 4 bases and J by 9 bases, with 10 bases left in between. The CDR3 sequence: CASSSRARPQHF. Written as DNA, the CDR3 is TGTGCCAGCAGTTCTCGGGCCCGGCCCCAGCATTTT.

J is TRBJ1-3 and V is TRBV6-5, with unresolved D. Germline CDR1 is MNHEY and CDR2 is SVGAGI. The CDR3 runs 14 residues. The V and J ends lost 2 bases and 5 bases respectively, with 10 bases between them. The CDR3 DNA is TGTGCCAGCAGTTACGAGCTCCGGAGAAACACCATATATTTT. Amino acid sequence: CASSYELRRNTIYF.

The chain employs TRBV5-4 and TRBJ1-2, with a tentative D call TRBD1 (5 bases). Trimming left V 0 bases short and J 3 bases short, with 15 bases between. CDR3 length: 16 residues. Germline CDR1 SGHNT, CDR2 YYREEE (reference sequence). The CDR3 DNA follows: TGTGCCAGCAGCTTGGAAGCCGGGGCTGTAGACTATGGCTACACCTTC. It yields the protein CASSLEAGAVDYGYTF. Full variable domain (missing parts from reference TRBV5-4 and TRBJ1-2): ETGVTQSPTHLIKTRGQQVTLRCSSQSGHNTVSWYQQALGQGPQFIFQYYREEENGRGNFPPRFSGLQFPNYSSELNVNALELDDSALYLCASSLEAGAVDYGYTFGSGTRLTVV.

V and J are TRBV25-1 and TRBJ2-5; the D gene is possibly TRBD1 (5 bases). Trimming shortened V by 4 bases and J by 2 bases, and 8 bases separated the two germline ends. The CDR3 is made up of 13 amino acids. Germline assignment: CDR1 MGHDK and CDR2 SYGVNS. CDR3 sequence reads: CASSVDRQETQYF. The CDR3 coding sequence is TGTGCCAGCAGTGTCGACAGACAAGAGACCCAGTACTTC.

Only a few counts were recorded for this clone. The chain employs TRBV7-8 and TRBJ1-1; 10 bases are shared with TRBD1. This CDR3 spans 16 amino acids. The germline V gene has CDR1 SGHVS and CDR2 FQNEAQ. V shed 6 bases and J 3 bases; nucleotides not matched to a gene: 10. DNA of the CDR3: TGTGCCAGCAGTGGACAGGGGGTTTTCCTCGACACTGAAGCTTTCTTT. The encoded protein is CASSGQGVFLDTEAFF. Using reference TRBV7-8 and TRBJ1-1 for the parts outside the CDR3, the full variable domain is GAGVSQSPRYKVAKRGQDVALRCDPISGHVSLFWYQQALGQGPEFLTYFQNEAQLDKSGLPSDRFFAERPEGSVSTLKIQRTQQEDSAVYLCASSGQGVFLDTEAFFGQGTRLTVV.

This chain uses TRBV30 with TRBJ2-1, with TRBD2 identical over 9 bases. The V segment lost 3 bases and the J segment 3 bases; nucleotides outside the gene matches: 12. This CDR3 has 17 residues. CDR1 GTSNPN and CDR2 SVGIG come from the germline V gene (reference sequence). CDR3: CAWSPRLGLAIYNEQFF. The CDR3 nucleotides are TGTGCCTGGAGCCCCCGACTAGGACTAGCGATCTACAATGAGCAGTTCTTC.

Notes on this clone: Other DNA sequences of this sample code for an identical CDR3. V usage is TRBV28 and J usage is TRBJ1-5, with TRBD1 matching 8 bases. V lost 5 bases, J lost 1 base, and 1 base stayed unmatched. CDR1 and CDR2 (germline): MDHEN, SYDVKM. The CDR3 spans 14 residues. The CDR3 here is CASSPGGSNQPQHF. The CDR3 bases are TGTGCCAGCAGTCCAGGGGGCAGCAATCAGCCCCAGCATTTT.

The rearrangement links TRBV5-4 to TRBJ2-7; D gene uncertain. Trimming removed 0 bases from V and 4 bases from J, with 11 bases in between. This CDR3 comprises 14 residues. CDR1 is SGHNT, CDR2 YYREEE, per germline (reference sequence). The CDR3 DNA sequence: TGTGCCAGCAGCTTGGCAGTTATGCCGTACGAGCAGTACTTC. Translated: CASSLAVMPYEQYF.

The chain is built from TRBV28 and TRBJ1-3; 10 bases match TRBD1. Trimming cost V 3 bases and J 6 bases; bases outside gene matches: 2. The CDR3 runs to 14 residues. Germline V lookup: CDR1 MDHEN, CDR2 SYDVKM. CDR3 region: CASSLGQGQNTIYF. The CDR3 region has the DNA TGTGCCAGCAGTTTGGGACAGGGGCAAAACACCATATATTTT.

The V call is TRBV2, the J call TRBJ1-4, with D hard to call. CDR1 is SNHLY and CDR2 is FYNNEI in the germline V gene. Trimming removed 7 bases at V and 3 bases at J, with 15 bases between. This CDR3 has 15 amino acids. CDR3 protein: CASILGGLANEKLFF. For the CDR3, the DNA is TGTGCCAGCATCCTCGGCGGGCTGGCTAATGAAAAACTGTTTTTT. Combining the CDR3 with reference TRBV2 and TRBJ1-4 gives the whole variable domain EPEVTQTPSHQVTQMGQEVILRCVPISNHLYFYWYRQILGQKVEFLVSFYNNEISEKSEIFDDQFSVERPDGSNFTLKIRSTKLEDSAMYFCASILGGLANEKLFFGSGTQLSVL.

The chain uses TRBV7-8 and TRBJ2-5, with D maybe TRBD1 (6 bases). Germline assignment: CDR1 SGHVS and CDR2 FQNEAQ. This CDR3 has 16 residues. V shed 2 bases and J shed 3 bases, with 16 bases lying between them. CDR3 nucleotides: TGTGCCAGCAGCTTATCATTCCAGGGGAAAAAAGAGACCCAGTACTTC. Its translation is CASSLSFQGKKETQYF.

The rearrangement uses TRBV5-1 and TRBJ2-1, with 12 bases fitting TRBD2. The germline CDR1 and CDR2 sequences are SGHRS and YFSETQ. Germline trimming cut 6 bases from V and 1 base from J; bases unmatched to any gene: 2. The CDR3 totals 15 residues. The DNA of the CDR3 is TGCGCCAGCAACCTAGCGGGAGGGTCCTACAATGAGCAGTTCTTC. It translates to CASNLAGGSYNEQFF.

The chain uses TRBV5-4 and TRBJ2-2; D is possibly TRBD1 (5 bases). Germline V gives CDR1 SGHNT, CDR2 YYREEE (reference sequence). V was clipped by 0 bases and J by 5 bases, with 14 bases between them. The CDR3 runs to 16 residues. CDR3 loop: CASSLAQQAQTGELFF. The CDR3 nucleotides are TGTGCCAGCAGCTTGGCCCAACAGGCACAAACCGGGGAGCTGTTTTTT.

V is TRBV12-3 or TRBV12-4 and J is TRBJ1-6; possibly TRBD1 for D (5 bases). Trimming took 8 bases from V and 14 from J, leaving 19 bases between them. The CDR3 runs to 13 residues. The CDR3 nucleotides are TGTGCCAGCTATCAATCCTCCAGGGAATCCCTCCACTTT. Encoded protein: CASYQSSRESLHF.

V gene TRBV29-1 combines with J gene TRBJ2-1; D remains unclear. The germline V gene has CDR1 SQVTM and CDR2 ANQGSEA. The CDR3 is 13 amino acids. Between the trimmed V and J ends, which lost 4 bases and 5 bases, there was a span of 12 bases. The CDR3 here is CSVGRTWDNEQFF. DNA of the CDR3: TGCAGCGTTGGCAGAACATGGGACAATGAGCAGTTCTTC.

This chain uses TRBV19 with TRBJ2-1; 9 bases fit TRBD1. The V gene end was trimmed by 2 bases and the J gene end by 6 bases; junction bases not matched to a gene: 11. The CDR3 contains 17 residues. Germline CDR1 reads LNHDA; CDR2 reads SQIVND (reference sequence). The CDR3 sequence is CASSISRGQGMRNEQFF. CDR3 sequence (DNA): TGTGCCAGTAGTATATCGAGAGGACAGGGGATGCGCAATGAGCAGTTCTTC.